This T cell receptor (beta chain) appears in the sequencing data of a study of patients and donors after allogeneic stem cell transplantation. The CDR3 covers 16 residues. The germline CDR1 and CDR2 sequences are SGHTA and FQGNSA. Worth noting for this clonotype: The junction does not match germline at one end; this may be a read error.

TCRdb fed the RT-PCR reads into MiXCR, producing one record per CDR3 protein. Of 7,300 or so distinct CDR3 sequences in the sample, roughly an eighth were seen once. The gene calls are TRBV7-2 and TRBJ2-3; 8 bases are a match to TRBD2. Material: blood, either unsorted or a sorted T cell fraction (not recorded which). This TCR derives from a human donor who was either an allogeneic HSCT recipient or a stem cell or donor lymphocyte infusion donor (not recorded which). It is not recorded whose cells these are; they may come from a transplant donor. The CDR3 is CASSLAGTRSANTQYF. CDR3 coding DNA: TGTGCCAGCAGCCTAGCCGGGACTAGAAGTGCAAATACGCAGTATTTT.